This TCR beta chain was found in a study of prognosis after radiotherapy for stage I lung cancer. As for the study in general: Medical inoperability was considered to apply to all enrolled non-small cell lung cancer patients. No patient was treated with concurrent therapy while undergoing stereotactic body radiotherapy.

Genomic DNA was the source, and TCR beta CDR3 was amplified from it by two-round multiplex PCR. Round one of PCR was performed, and it used primers specific to each TRBV and TRBJ gene. TCRdb independently ran MiXCR on the multiplex PCR reads; one entry per CDR3 protein. The table has tens of thousands of distinct CDR3 sequences, about 43% seen once; the top ten hold about 15%. General study findings and limits: It was in patients who developed distant metastases that Shannon entropy after stereotactic body radiation therapy was lower.

In its sample, this clonotype was seen many times. What it binds is not known. The germline gives CDR1 SGHTA, CDR2 FQGNSA. The trim removed 5 bases at V and 4 bases at J, leaving 10 bases unmatched. CDR3 size: 16 residues. The source of this sequence is a donor aged 50 or older with non-small cell lung cancer. The rearrangement uses TRBV7-2 and TRBJ1-1, with 10 bases matching TRBD1. Sequencing was performed on PBMCs, taken before or after stereotactic body radiation therapy (not recorded which). DNA for the CDR3: TGTGCCAGCAGCGGCCGACAGGGGGCGATCCGCACTGAAGCTTTCTTT. Its protein product is CASSGRQGAIRTEAFF.